This T cell receptor beta chain came from a study of T cell responses to AZD1222 COVID-19 vaccine (dated by TCRdb to the early 2020s). Study-level background: AZD1222 recipients with second doses at about 4 weeks or about 12 weeks were pooled, because spike-specific TCR depth and breadth did not differ between schedules. Enrollment into the trials was organized by age into subgroups of 18-55, 56-69 and 70-plus years, and those subgroups contained roughly 150, 30 and 60 TCR-sequenced participants, respectively. A total of approximately 230 trial participants underwent TCR sequencing, of whom some 210 received two doses of AZD1222 and 26 received two doses of the MenACWY control vaccine. The paper as a whole reports these results and caveats: Participants were mostly white British, with more females than males. The authors suggested clonal diversity may have been underestimated. After two AZD1222 doses, spike-specific TCR breadth and depth were significantly higher than at day 0 and than in MenACWY recipients. Because no day 14 peak-response samples were available, repertoires were characterized only after the peak T cell response. In the small 56-69-year group, the increase in depth fell short of significance, most likely because of low power. Conclusions about previously exposed vaccinees are limited, since just a handful of AZD1222 recipients were seropositive for SARS-CoV-2 at baseline. CD4 TCRs associated with the vaccine covered the entire spike protein, and the dominant responses were in regions 160-218 and 743-854. Reportedly, close to half of the unique spike-specific TCRs recognized epitopes lying outside the regions that are mutated in the B.1.351 and B.1.1.7 variants.

A note on this clone: Its antigen is unknown. Base qualities are not recorded, but no much larger clone differs from it by a single base.

Sample time point, as interpreted from the label and publication: baseline before first vaccination. Samples from vaccinated people were obtained from the UK trials COV001 and COV002, which included a single-blind randomized controlled phase 2/3 trial of AZD1222 (ChAdOx1 nCoV-19) in healthy adults. Trial participant PBMC samples were collected at day 0 and day 28 after the second dose for TCRbeta chain sequencing. The CDR3 regions of human TCRbeta chains were analyzed by immunosequencing. Regarding the original processing steps: TCRs in the repertoires were compared against a reference library of SARS-CoV-2-specific TCRs that had been generated with the MIRA antigen-specificity platform. Breadth was defined as the fraction of unique TCRs that were SARS-CoV-2-associated. Depth was defined as the fraction of total T cells that were SARS-CoV-2-associated. Using the MIRA data, each spike-specific TCR was assigned both to the spike region to which the TCR was reactive and to a CD4 or CD8 class. Log10-transformed breadth and depth values were compared by one-way ANOVA with Sidak's multiple comparisons tests. Drawn from immuneACCESS, this table holds only the in-frame rearrangements with V and J called that TCRdb kept. Clones are partly lost; checked studies trace under half to an unresolved V gene and leave the rest unexplained. V and J calls plus clone size are reproduced from that table; the DNA served to infer D and trimming. A total of more than 150,000 clones appear in this sample, 85% to 95% of them only once. 10% of the sample is held by the ten biggest clonotypes.

From a lookup of the germline V gene, CDR1 and CDR2 are SGDLS and YYNGEE. V is shortened by 0 bases, J by 0 bases, and the region joining them spans 7 bases. Counted from cysteine to phenylalanine, this CDR3 has 16 amino acids. Only CDR3 DNA is held: 48 bases, read in frame from base 1. In this chain, TRBV9 is recombined with TRBJ2-6; a weak D assignment points to TRBD2 (5 bases agree). The sequence came from an adult in good health. Sequencing was performed on peripheral blood, taken on day 0 of AZD1222 vaccination. Here is the DNA: TGTGCCAGCAGCGTAGGAGGAGGCTCTGGGGCCAACGTCCTGACTTTC. This yields the protein CASSVGGGSGANVLTF.